Presented here are 9 T cell receptor beta chains from one specimen sequenced in a study of T cells in Graves' hyperthyroidism and ophthalmopathy. TCR beta CDR3 sequences were amplified from RNA transcripts. When the TCR CDR3 underwent first-round RT-PCR, the HTBI primer set was used. One entry per CDR3 protein results from TCRdb running MiXCR on the multiplex PCR reads. The sample includes about 600,000 distinct CDR3 sequences, roughly 15% of them seen just once. The sequenced sample was blood. These receptors all come from a woman between 45 and 65 years old with Graves' ophthalmopathy.

The chain combines TRBV24-1 with TRBJ1-1; D uncertain. The germline V and J ends were trimmed by 3 bases and 4 bases, with 8 bases remaining between them. The CDR3 loop spans 13 amino acids. CDR1 is KGHDR, CDR2 SFDVKD, per germline. This CDR3 reads CATSDTRSTEAFF. The DNA of the CDR3 is TGTGCCACCAGTGATACTCGGAGCACTGAAGCTTTCTTT.

Many counts were recorded for this clonotype. The V gene is TRBV5-1, the J gene TRBJ2-7, with 7 bases aligning to TRBD1. CDR1 SGHRS and CDR2 YFSETQ come from the germline V gene. The ends lost 3 bases at V and 0 bases at J; junction bases unmatched: 9. The CDR3 spans 16 residues. The CDR3 DNA is TGCGCCAGCAGCTCCGGTGAGGGGGCTTACTCCTACGAGCAGTACTTC. This encodes CASSSGEGAYSYEQYF.

The rearrangement uses TRBV28 and TRBJ2-1; D call uncertain. This CDR3 has 12 residues. Per germline, CDR1 MDHEN and CDR2 SYDVKM. V was trimmed by 4 bases and J by 8 bases, leaving 9 bases between them. In DNA, the CDR3 is TGTGCCAGCAGTTCCGGCCCCCATGAGCAGTTCTTC. The encoded protein is CASSSGPHEQFF.

In regard to this clonotype: A much larger clonotype is one base distant, so this may be a read error. Because it lacks the conserved phenylalanine or tryptophan at the end, this CDR3 is likely a read error. The chain recombines TRBV18 with TRBJ2-1, with 10 positions matching TRBD1. The CDR3 extends over 13 amino acids. With V trimmed by 8 bases and J by 5 bases, 3 bases remained unmatched. The germline CDR1 and CDR2 sequences are KGHSH and LQKENI. The DNA of the CDR3 is TGTGCCAGCGCCGGGACAGGGGACAATGAGCAGTTCCTC. It specifies CASAGTGDNEQFL.

This clonotype was counted only a few times. The chain has TRBV12-3 or TRBV12-4 and TRBJ1-5; a weak D match, TRBD1 (6 bases). The CDR3 is 14 residues long. Trimming stripped 7 bases from V and 0 bases from J, with 10 bases between. CDR3 in amino acids: CASNRGGSNQPQHF. For the CDR3, the DNA is TGTGCCAGCAATAGGGGGGGTAGCAATCAGCCCCAGCATTTT.

The chain joins TRBV4-3 to TRBJ1-3; TRBD1 is a possible D gene (5 bases). V shed 0 bases and J shed 3 bases, with 9 bases lying between them. The CDR3 length is 15 residues. Germline CDR1 is LGHNA and CDR2 is YSLEER. Here the CDR3 DNA reads TGCGCCAGCAGCCAAGATGTGAGGGGTGGAAACACCATATATTTT. Protein sequence: CASSQDVRGGNTIYF.

This clonotype was seen more than once but under ten times. J is TRBJ2-1 and V is TRBV19; D is perhaps TRBD2 (5 bases). Germline CDR1 and CDR2: LNHDA and SQIVND (reference sequence). The CDR3 extends over 16 amino acids. The ends were cut back, 0 bases at V and 0 bases at J, with 9 bases in the middle. CDR3 sequence: CASSIDLSGSYNEQFF. CDR3 nucleotide sequence: TGTGCCAGTAGTATAGATCTCAGCGGCTCCTACAATGAGCAGTTCTTC.

In this sample, this clonotype turned up many times. The chain joins TRBV6-1 to TRBJ2-3, with D possibly matching TRBD2 (6 bases). Germline values: CDR1 MNHNS, CDR2 SASEGT. The V end lost 5 bases, the J end lost 4 bases, and 19 bases lay between the germline ends. The CDR3 has 16 amino acids. The CDR3 DNA follows: TGTGCCAGCAGTCCGGGGCCCGGGAGAGGCGCAGATACGCAGTATTTT. It encodes CASSPGPGRGADTQYF.

This clonotype was found a few times. This rearrangement joins TRBV9 to TRBJ1-1; D remains unclear. The CDR3 is made up of 14 amino acids. The germline V gene has CDR1 SGDLS and CDR2 YYNGEE. Trimming took off 0 bases at V and 2 bases at J, with 8 bases between the two ends. As DNA, the CDR3 is TGTGCCAGCAGCGTAGGGGTACCAAACACTGAAGCTTTCTTT. Encoded protein: CASSVGVPNTEAFF.